This record concerns one T cell receptor beta chain sequence. Its specificity is not known. The entry originates in a study of cytomegalovirus exposure and HLA in healthy donors. General study findings and limits: An analysis was carried out at a later point. It showed that HLA-associated TCR beta chains were more clonally expanded than equally common non-associated chains. Previous analysis showed most TCR beta V segments were productive about 90% or about 30% of the time. Published work reported that the classifier diagnosed cytomegalovirus status with high specificity and sensitivity. There were reportedly fewer N-insertions in an Asian-associated ancestry cluster than the approximately 600-donor mean, in a later analysis.

In the PCR, 60 Vbeta and 13 Jbeta primers were used. Repertoires were generated with immunoSEQ multiplex PCR, while TCRdb's copy carries only in-frame clones and drops some. Of about 200,000 clones listed, approximately 80% are singletons. Trimming shortened V by 1 base and J by 0 bases, and 23 bases separated the two germline ends. The CDR3 has 20 residues. Per germline, CDR1 SGHVS and CDR2 FNYEAQ. Input material: PBMCs. This sequence was found in a man younger than 45 in good health and CMV-seronegative. The chain has TRBV7-6 and TRBJ2-3; a weak D match, TRBD1 (6 bases). CDR3 sequence: CASSLGVGRGSSYSTDTQYF. The CDR3 bases are TGTGCCAGCAGCTTAGGAGTGGGCAGGGGATCCTCTTACAGCACAGATACGCAGTATTTT.